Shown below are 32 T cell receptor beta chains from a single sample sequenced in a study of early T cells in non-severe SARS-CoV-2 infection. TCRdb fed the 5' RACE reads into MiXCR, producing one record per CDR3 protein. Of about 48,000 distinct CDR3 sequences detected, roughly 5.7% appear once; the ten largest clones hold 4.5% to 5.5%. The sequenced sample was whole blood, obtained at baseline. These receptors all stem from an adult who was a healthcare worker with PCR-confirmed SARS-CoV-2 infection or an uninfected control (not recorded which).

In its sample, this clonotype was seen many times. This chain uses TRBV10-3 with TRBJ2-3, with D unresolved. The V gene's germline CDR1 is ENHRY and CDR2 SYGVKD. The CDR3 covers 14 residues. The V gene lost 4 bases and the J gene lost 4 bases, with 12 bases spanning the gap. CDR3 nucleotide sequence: TGTGCCATCAGTGCCGAGGCGCGGCCAGATACGCAGTATTTT. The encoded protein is CAISAEARPDTQYF.

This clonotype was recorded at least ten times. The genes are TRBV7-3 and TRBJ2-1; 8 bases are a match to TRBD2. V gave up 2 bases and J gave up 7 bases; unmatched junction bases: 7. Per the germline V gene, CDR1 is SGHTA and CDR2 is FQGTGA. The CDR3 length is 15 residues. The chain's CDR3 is CASSLSPSGRNEQFF. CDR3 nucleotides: TGTGCCAGCAGCTTATCCCCTAGCGGGCGTAATGAGCAGTTCTTC.

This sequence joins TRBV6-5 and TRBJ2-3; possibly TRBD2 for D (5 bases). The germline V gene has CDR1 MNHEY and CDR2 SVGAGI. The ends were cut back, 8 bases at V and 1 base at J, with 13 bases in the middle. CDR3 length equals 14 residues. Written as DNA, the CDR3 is TGTGCCAGCGCAATAGGGCGGGGCACAGATACGCAGTATTTT. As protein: CASAIGRGTDTQYF.

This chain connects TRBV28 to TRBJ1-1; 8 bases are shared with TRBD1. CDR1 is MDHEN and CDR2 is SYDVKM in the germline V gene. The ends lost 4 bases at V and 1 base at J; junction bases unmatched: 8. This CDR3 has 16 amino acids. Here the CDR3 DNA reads TGTGCCAGCAGTTCCCCGCCGGGGACAGGGAACACTGAAGCTTTCTTT. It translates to CASSSPPGTGNTEAFF. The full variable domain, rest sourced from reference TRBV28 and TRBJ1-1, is DVKVTQSSRYLVKRTGEKVFLECVQDMDHENMFWYRQDPGLGLRLIYFSYDVKMKEKGDIPEGYSVSREKKERFSLILESASTNQTSMYLCASSSPPGTGNTEAFFGQGTRLTVV.

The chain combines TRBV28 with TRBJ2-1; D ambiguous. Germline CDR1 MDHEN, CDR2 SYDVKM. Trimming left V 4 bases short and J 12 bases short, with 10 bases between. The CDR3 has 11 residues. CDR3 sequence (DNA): TGTGCCAGCAGTTATACTGTTAGGCAGTTCTTC. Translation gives CASSYTVRQFF.

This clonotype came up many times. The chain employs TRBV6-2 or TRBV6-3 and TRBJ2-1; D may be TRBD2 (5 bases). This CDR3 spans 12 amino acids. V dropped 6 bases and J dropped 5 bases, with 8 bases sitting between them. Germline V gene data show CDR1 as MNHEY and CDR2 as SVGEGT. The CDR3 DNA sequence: TGTGCCAGCAGCATGAGGGACAATGAGCAGTTCTTC. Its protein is CASSMRDNEQFF.

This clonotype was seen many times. CDR3 amino acids: CASSPSGRENTEAFF. Written as DNA, the CDR3 is TGTGCCAGCAGTCCGTCGGGGCGGGAGAACACTGAAGCTTTCTTT. The chain employs TRBV6-6 and TRBJ1-1; D possibly corresponds to TRBD1 (5 bases). This CDR3 has 15 amino acids. Trimming left V 5 bases short and J 1 base short, with 14 bases between. Germline CDR1 and CDR2: MNHNY and SVGAGI (reference sequence).

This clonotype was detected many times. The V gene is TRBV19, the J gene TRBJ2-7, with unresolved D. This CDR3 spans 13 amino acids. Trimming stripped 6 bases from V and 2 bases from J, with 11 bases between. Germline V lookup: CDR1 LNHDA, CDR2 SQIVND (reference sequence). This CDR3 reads CASSPPDTYEQYF. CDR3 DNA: TGTGCCAGTAGCCCCCCCGACACCTACGAGCAGTACTTC.

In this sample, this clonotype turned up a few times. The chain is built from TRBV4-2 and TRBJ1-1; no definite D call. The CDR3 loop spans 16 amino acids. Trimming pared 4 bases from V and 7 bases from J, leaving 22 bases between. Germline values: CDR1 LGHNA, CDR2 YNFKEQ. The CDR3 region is CASSREAALLQNEAFF. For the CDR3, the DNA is TGTGCCAGCAGCCGAGAGGCGGCTTTATTGCAGAATGAAGCTTTCTTT.

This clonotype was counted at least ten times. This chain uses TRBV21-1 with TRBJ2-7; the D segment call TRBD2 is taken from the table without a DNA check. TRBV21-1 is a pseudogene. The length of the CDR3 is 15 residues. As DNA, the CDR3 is TGTGCCAGCAGCATCGGTAGCGGACCCTCCTACGAGCAGTACTTC. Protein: CASSIGSGPSYEQYF.

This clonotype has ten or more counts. The CDR3 spells CASSDEAGDNNEQFF. CDR3 nucleotides: TGTGCCAGCAGTGACGAAGCGGGAGACAACAATGAGCAGTTCTTC. The chain links TRBV6-4 to TRBJ2-1; 8 nucleotides match TRBD2. Trimming removed 2 bases from V and 5 bases from J; junction bases left unmatched: 5. Germline V CDR1 and CDR2: MRHNA, SNTAGT. This CDR3 is 15 amino acids long.

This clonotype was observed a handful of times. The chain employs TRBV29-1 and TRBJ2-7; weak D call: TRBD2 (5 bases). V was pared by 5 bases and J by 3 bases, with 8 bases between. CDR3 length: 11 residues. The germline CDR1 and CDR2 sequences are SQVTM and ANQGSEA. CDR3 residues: CSVQRDYEQYF. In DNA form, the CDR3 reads TGCAGCGTTCAACGGGACTACGAGCAGTACTTC.

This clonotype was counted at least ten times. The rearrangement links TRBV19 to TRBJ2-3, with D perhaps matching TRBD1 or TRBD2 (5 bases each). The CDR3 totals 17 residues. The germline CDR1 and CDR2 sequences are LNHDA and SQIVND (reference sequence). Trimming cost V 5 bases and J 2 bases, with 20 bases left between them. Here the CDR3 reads CASSSSGAEIATDTQYF. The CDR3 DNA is TGTGCCAGTAGTTCCTCCGGGGCGGAGATAGCCACAGATACGCAGTATTTT.

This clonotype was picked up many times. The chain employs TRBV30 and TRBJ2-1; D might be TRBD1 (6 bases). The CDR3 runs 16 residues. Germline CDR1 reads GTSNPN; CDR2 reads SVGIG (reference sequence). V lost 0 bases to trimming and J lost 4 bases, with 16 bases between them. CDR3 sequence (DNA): TGTGCCTGGAGTGTAAGGTCAGGGGATCGATACAATGAGCAGTTCTTC. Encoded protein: CAWSVRSGDRYNEQFF.

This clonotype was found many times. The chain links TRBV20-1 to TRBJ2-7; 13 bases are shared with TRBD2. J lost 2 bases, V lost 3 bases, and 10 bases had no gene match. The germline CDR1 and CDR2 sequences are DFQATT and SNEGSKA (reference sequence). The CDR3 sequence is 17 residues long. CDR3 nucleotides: TGCAGTGCTAGGGCCCAACGGACTAGCGGGAGTCCCTACGAGCAGTACTTC. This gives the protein CSARAQRTSGSPYEQYF.

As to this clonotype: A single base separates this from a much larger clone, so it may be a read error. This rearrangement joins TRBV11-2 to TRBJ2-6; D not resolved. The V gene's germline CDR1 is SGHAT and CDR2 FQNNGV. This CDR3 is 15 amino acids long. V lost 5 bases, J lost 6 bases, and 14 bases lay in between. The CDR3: CASSLDRAEANVLTF. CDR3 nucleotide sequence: TGTGCCAGCAGCCTGGACCGGGCCGAGGCCAACGTCCTGACTTTC.

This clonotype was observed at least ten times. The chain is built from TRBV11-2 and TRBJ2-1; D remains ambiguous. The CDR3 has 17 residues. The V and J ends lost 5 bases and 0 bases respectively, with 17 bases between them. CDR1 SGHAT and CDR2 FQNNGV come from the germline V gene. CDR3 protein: CASSPFDGRSSYNEQFF. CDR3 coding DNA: TGTGCCAGCAGCCCCTTCGACGGGCGAAGCTCCTACAATGAGCAGTTCTTC.

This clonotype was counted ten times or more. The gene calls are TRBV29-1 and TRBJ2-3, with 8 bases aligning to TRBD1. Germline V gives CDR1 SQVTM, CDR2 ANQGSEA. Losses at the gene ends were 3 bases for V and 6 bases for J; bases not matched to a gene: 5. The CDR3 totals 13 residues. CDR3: CSVERDRMDTQYF. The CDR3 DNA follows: TGCAGCGTTGAGAGGGACAGGATGGATACGCAGTATTTT.

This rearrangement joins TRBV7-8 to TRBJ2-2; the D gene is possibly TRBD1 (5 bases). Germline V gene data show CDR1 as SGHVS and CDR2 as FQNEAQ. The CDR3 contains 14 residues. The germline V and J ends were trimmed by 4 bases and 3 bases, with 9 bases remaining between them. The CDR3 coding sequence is TGTGCCAGCAGCTCGGACACGCACACCGGGGAGCTGTTTTTT. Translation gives CASSSDTHTGELFF.

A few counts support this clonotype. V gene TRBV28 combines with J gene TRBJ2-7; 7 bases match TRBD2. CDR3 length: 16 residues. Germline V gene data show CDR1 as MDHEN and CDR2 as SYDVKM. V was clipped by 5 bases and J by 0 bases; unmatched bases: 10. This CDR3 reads CASSPRLAGSSYEQYF. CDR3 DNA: TGTGCCAGCAGTCCCCGACTAGCAGGAAGCTCCTACGAGCAGTACTTC. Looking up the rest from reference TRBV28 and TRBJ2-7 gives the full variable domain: DVKVTQSSRYLVKRTGEKVFLECVQDMDHENMFWYRQDPGLGLRLIYFSYDVKMKEKGDIPEGYSVSREKKERFSLILESASTNQTSMYLCASSPRLAGSSYEQYFGPGTRLTVT.

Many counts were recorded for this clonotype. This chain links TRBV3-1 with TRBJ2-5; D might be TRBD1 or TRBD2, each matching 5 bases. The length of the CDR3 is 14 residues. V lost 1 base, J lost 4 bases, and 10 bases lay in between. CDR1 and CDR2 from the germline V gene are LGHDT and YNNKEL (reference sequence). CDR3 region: CASSQAGAGETQYF. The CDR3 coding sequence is TGTGCCAGCAGCCAAGCCGGGGCTGGAGAGACCCAGTACTTC.

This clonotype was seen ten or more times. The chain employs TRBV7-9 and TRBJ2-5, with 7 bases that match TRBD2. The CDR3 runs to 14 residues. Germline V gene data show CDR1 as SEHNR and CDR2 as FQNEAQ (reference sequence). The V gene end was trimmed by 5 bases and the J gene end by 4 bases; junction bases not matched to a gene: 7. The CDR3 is CASSPLGGSETQYF. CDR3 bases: TGTGCCAGCAGCCCCTTGGGGGGGTCAGAGACCCAGTACTTC.

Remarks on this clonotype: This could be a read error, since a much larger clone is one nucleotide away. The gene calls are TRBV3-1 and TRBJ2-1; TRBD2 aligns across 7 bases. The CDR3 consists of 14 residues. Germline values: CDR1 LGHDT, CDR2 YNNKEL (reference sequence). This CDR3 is CVTSGRTSYNEQFF. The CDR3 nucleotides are TGTGTCACCTCAGGAAGGACTAGTTACAATGAGCAGTTCTTC.

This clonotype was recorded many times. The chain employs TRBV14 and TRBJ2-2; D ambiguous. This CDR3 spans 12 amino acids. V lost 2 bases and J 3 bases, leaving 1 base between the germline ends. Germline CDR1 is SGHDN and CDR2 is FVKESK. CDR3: CASSQHTGELFF. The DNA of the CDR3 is TGTGCCAGCAGCCAACACACCGGGGAGCTGTTTTTT.

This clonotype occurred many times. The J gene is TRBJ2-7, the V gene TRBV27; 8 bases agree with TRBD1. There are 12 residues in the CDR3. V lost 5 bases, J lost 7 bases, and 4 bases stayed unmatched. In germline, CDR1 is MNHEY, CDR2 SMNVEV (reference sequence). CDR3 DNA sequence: TGTGCCAGCAGTACAGGGGGGAGGGAGCAGTACTTC. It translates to CASSTGGREQYF.

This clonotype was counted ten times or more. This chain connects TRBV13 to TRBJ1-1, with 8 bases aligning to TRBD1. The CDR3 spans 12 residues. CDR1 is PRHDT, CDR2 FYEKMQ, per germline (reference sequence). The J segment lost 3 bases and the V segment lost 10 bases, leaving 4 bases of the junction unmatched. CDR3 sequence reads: CANTGGDTEAFF. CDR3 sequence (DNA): TGTGCCAACACAGGGGGTGACACTGAAGCTTTCTTT.

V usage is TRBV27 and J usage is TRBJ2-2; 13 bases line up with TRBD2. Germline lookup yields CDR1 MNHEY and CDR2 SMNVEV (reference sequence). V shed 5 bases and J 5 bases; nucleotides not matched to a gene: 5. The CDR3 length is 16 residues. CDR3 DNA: TGTGCCAGCAGTCTACGACTAGCGGGAGGTACCGGGGAGCTGTTTTTT. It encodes CASSLRLAGGTGELFF.

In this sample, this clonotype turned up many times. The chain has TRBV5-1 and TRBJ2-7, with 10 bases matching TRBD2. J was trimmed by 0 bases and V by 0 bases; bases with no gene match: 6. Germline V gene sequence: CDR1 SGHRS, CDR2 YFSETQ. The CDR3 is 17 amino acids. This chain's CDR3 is CASSLAGASGSSYEQYF. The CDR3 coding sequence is TGCGCCAGCAGCTTGGCCGGGGCTAGCGGGAGCTCCTACGAGCAGTACTTC. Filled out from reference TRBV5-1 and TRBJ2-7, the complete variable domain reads KAGVTQTPRYLIKTRGQQVTLSCSPISGHRSVSWYQQTPGQGLQFLFEYFSETQRNKGNFPGRFSGRQFSNSRSEMNVSTLELGDSALYLCASSLAGASGSSYEQYFGPGTRLTVT.

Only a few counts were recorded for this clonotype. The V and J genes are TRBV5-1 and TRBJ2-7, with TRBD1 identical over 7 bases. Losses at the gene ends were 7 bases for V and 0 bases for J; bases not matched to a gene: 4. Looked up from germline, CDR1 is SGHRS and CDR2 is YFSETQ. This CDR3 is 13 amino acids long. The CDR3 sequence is CASRQGSSYEQYF. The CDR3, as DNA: TGCGCCAGCCGACAGGGATCCTCCTACGAGCAGTACTTC.

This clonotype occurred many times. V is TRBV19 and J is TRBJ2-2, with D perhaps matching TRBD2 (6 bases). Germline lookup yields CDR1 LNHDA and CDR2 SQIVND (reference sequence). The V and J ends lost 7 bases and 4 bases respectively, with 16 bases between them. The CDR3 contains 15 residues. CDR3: CASIEGTRSTGELFF. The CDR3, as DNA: TGTGCCAGTATAGAGGGGACTCGCAGCACCGGGGAGCTGTTTTTT.

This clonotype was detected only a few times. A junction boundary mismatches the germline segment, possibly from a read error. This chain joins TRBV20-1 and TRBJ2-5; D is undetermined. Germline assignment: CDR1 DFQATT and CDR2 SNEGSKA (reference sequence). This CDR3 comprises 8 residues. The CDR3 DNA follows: TGCAGTGCTAGAGAAGCGCACTTC. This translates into CSAREAHF.

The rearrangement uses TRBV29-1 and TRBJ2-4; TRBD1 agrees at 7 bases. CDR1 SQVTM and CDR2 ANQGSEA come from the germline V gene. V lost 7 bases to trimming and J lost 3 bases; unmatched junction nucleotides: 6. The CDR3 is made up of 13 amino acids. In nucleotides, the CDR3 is TGCAGCGCAGGGACAGACTACAAAAACATTCAGTACTTC. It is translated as CSAGTDYKNIQYF.